Given below is one T cell receptor beta chain in context. Its antigen is not identified. The sample originates from a study of monozygotic twins with inflammatory bowel disease. Notes on the study in general: Variability may have been added to patient repertoires by differing immunosuppressive treatments. The analysis yielded no support for one strong signal or clonotype associated with IBD.

A total RNA quantity of around 3.5 ug went into each TCR library. TCRdb re-called the 5' RACE reads and catalogs CDR3 proteins one per entry, DNA excluded. This sample contains around 400,000 distinct CDR3 sequences. Germline V gives CDR1 SGHDT, CDR2 YYEEEE. The CDR3 covers 15 residues. The V and J genes are TRBV5-6 and TRBJ2-4; TCRdb gives TRBD1 as the D gene, but with no DNA this cannot be confirmed. The material sequenced was blood. The TCR sequence derives from a human donor with ulcerative colitis or Crohn's disease, or a healthy co-twin of an affected twin (not recorded which). The CDR3 loop reads CASSHGPGVENIQYF.